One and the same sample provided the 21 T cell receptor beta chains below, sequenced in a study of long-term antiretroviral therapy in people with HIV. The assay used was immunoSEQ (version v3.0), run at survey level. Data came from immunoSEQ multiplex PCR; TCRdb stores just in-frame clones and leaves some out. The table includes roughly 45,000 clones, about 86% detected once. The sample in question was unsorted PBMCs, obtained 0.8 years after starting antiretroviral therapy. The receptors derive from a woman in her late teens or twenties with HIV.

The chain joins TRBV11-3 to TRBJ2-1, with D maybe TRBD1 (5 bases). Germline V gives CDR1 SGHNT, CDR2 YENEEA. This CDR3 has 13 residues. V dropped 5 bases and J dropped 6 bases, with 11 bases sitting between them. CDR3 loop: CASSPDTVNEQFF. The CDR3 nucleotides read TGTGCCAGCAGCCCGGACACGGTCAATGAGCAGTTCTTC.

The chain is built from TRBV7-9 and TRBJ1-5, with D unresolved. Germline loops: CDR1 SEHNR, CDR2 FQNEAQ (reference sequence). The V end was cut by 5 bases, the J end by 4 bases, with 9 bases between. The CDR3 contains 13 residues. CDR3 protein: CASSPVANQPQHF. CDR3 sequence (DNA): TGTGCCAGCAGCCCCGTGGCTAATCAGCCCCAGCATTTT.

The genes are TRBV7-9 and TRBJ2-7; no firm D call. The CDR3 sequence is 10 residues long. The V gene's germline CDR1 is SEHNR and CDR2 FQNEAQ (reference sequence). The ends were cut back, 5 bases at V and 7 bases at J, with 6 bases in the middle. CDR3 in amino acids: CASSPLEQYF. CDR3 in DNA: TGTGCCAGCAGCCCCTTGGAGCAGTACTTC.

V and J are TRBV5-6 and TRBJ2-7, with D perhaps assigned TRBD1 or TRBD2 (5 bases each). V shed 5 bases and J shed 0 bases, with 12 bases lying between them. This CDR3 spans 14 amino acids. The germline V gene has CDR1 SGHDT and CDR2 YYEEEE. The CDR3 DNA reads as TGTGCCAGCAGGCCCAGGGCGGGCTCCTACGAGCAGTACTTC. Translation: CASRPRAGSYEQYF.

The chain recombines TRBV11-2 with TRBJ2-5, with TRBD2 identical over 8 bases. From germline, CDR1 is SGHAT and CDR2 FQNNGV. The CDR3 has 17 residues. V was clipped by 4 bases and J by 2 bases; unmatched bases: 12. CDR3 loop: CASSSGGAGGGQETQYF. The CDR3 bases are TGTGCCAGCAGCTCTGGCGGGGCGGGAGGAGGACAAGAGACCCAGTACTTC.

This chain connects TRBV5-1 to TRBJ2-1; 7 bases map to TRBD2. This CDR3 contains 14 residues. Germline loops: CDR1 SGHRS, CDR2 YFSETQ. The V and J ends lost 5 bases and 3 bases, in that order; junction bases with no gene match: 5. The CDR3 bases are TGCGCCAGCAGGGGGACTACCCTCTACAATGAGCAGTTCTTC. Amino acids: CASRGTTLYNEQFF.

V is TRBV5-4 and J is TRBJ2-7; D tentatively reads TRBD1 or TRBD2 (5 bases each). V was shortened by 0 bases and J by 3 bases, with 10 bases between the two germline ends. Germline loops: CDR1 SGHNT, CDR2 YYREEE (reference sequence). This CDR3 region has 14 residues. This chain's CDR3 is CASSLDGGSYEQYF. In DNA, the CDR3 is TGTGCCAGCAGCTTGGATGGGGGTAGCTACGAGCAGTACTTC.

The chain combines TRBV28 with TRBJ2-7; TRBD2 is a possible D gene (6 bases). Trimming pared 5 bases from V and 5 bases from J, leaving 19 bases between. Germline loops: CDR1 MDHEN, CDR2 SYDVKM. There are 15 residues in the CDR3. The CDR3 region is CASSPPWGEVDEQYF. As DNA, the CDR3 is TGTGCCAGCAGTCCCCCTTGGGGGGAGGTCGACGAGCAGTACTTC. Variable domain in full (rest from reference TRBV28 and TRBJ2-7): DVKVTQSSRYLVKRTGEKVFLECVQDMDHENMFWYRQDPGLGLRLIYFSYDVKMKEKGDIPEGYSVSREKKERFSLILESASTNQTSMYLCASSPPWGEVDEQYFGPGTRLTVT.

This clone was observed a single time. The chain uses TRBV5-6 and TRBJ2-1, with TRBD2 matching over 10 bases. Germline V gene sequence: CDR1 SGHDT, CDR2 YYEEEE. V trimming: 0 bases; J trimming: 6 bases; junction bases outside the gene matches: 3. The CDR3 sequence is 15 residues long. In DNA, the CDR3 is TGTGCCAGCAGCTTGGGAGCGGGAGGGGGCAATGAGCAGTTCTTC. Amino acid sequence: CASSLGAGGGNEQFF.

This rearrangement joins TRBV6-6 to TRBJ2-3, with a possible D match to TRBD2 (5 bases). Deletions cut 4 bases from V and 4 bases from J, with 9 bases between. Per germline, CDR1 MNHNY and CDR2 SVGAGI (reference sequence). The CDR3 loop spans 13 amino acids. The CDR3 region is CASSFGVPDTQYF. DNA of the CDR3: TGTGCCAGCAGTTTCGGGGTTCCAGATACGCAGTATTTT.

CDR3 sequence: CAISGGDEKLFF. In nucleotides, the CDR3 is TGTGCCATTTCCGGGGGGGATGAAAAACTGTTTTTT. The chain recombines TRBV15 with TRBJ1-4; D perhaps matches TRBD1 (5 bases). The CDR3 spans 12 residues. CDR1 and CDR2 from the germline V gene are LNHNV and YYDKDF (reference sequence). Trimming took off 10 bases at V and 6 bases at J, with 12 bases between the two ends.

DNA of the CDR3: TGCGCCAGCAGCCGGGAGGACAGGGCCTCCTACAATGAGCAGTTCTTC. Its translation: CASSREDRASYNEQFF. The J gene is TRBJ2-1, the V gene TRBV4-3, with 8 positions matching TRBD1. Losses at the gene ends were 4 bases for V and 0 bases for J; bases not matched to a gene: 5. This CDR3 has 16 amino acids. Germline-derived CDR1 and CDR2 are LGHNA and YSLEER.

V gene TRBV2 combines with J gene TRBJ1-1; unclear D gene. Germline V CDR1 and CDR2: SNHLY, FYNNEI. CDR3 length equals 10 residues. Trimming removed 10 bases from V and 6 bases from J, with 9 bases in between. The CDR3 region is CATSVAEAFF. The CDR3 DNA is TGTGCCACCTCGGTGGCTGAAGCTTTCTTT.

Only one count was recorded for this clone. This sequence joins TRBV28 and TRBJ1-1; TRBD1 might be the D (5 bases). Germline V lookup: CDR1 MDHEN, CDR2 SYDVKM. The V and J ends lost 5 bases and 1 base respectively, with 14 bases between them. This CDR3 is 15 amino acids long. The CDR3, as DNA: TGTGCCAGCAGTGCACCGCAGGGTACGAACACTGAAGCTTTCTTT. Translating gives CASSAPQGTNTEAFF. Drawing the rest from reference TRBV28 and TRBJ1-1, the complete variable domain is DVKVTQSSRYLVKRTGEKVFLECVQDMDHENMFWYRQDPGLGLRLIYFSYDVKMKEKGDIPEGYSVSREKKERFSLILESASTNQTSMYLCASSAPQGTNTEAFFGQGTRLTVV.

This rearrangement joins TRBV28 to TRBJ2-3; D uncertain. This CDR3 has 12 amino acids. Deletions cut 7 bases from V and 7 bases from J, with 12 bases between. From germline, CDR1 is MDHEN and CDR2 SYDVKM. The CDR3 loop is CASNTAGNTQYF. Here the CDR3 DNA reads TGTGCCAGCAATACGGCAGGTAATACGCAGTATTTT.

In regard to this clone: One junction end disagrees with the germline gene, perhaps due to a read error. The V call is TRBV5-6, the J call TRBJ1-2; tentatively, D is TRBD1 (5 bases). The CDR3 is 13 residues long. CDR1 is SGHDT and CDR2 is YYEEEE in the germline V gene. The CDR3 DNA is TGTGCCAGCAGCTCCCCCGGGACCGCCCCCCGTCACTTC. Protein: CASSSPGTAPRHF.

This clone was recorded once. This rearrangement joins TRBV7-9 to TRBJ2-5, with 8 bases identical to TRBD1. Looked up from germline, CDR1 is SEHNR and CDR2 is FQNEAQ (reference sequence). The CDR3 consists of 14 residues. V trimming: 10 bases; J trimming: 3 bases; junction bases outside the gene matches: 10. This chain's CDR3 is CAIKTGVVKETQYF. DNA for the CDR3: TGTGCCATTAAGACAGGGGTAGTTAAAGAGACCCAGTACTTC.

CDR3 DNA sequence: TGTGCCAGTAGTATAGGCCAGACCAGTTACTACAATGAGCAGTTCTTC. It codes for CASSIGQTSYYNEQFF. The chain employs TRBV19 and TRBJ2-1; D not resolved. V shed 1 base and J shed 3 bases, with 13 bases lying between them. From germline, CDR1 is LNHDA and CDR2 SQIVND (reference sequence). CDR3 size: 16 residues.

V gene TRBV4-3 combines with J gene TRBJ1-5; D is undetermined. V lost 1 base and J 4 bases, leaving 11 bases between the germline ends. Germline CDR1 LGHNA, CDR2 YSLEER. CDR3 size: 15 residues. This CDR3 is CASSQVGSRNQPQHF. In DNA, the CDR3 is TGCGCCAGCAGCCAAGTGGGGTCTCGTAATCAGCCCCAGCATTTT.

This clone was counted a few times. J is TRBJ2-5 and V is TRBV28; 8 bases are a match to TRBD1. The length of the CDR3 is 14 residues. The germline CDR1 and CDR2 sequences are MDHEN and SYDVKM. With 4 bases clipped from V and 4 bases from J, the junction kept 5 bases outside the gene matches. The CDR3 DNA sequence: TGTGCCAGCAGTTCAGGGGGCGCGGGAGAGACCCAGTACTTC. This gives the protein CASSSGGAGETQYF.

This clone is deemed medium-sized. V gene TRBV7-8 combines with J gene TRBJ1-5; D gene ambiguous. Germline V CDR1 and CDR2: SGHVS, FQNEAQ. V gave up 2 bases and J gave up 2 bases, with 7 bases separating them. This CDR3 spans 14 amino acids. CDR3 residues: CASSLMVGNQPQHF. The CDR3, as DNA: TGTGCCAGCAGCTTAATGGTTGGCAATCAGCCCCAGCATTTT.